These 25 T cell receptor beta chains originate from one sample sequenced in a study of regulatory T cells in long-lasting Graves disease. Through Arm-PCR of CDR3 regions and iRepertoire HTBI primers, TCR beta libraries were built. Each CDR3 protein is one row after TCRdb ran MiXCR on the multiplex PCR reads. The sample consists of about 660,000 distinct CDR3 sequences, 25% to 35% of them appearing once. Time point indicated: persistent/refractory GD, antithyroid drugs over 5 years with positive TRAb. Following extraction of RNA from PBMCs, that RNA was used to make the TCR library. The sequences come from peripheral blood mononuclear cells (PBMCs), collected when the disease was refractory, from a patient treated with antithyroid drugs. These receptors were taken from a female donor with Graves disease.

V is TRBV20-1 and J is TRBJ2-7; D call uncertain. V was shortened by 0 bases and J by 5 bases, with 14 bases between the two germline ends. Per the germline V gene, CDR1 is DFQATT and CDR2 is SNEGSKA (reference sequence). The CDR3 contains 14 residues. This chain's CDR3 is CSARDRAGWNEQYF. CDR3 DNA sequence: TGCAGTGCTAGAGATCGGGCTGGCTGGAACGAGCAGTACTTC.

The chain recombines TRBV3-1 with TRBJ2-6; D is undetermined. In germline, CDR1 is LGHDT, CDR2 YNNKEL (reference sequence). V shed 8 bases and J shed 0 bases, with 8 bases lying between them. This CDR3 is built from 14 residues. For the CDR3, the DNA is TGTGCCAGCCACTCCAGCTCTGGGGCCAACGTCCTGACTTTC. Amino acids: CASHSSSGANVLTF. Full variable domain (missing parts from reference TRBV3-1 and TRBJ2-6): DTAVSQTPKYLVTQMGNDKSIKCEQNLGHDTMYWYKQDSKKFLKIMFSYNNKELIINETVPNRFSPKSPDKAHLNLHINSLELGDSAVYFCASHSSSGANVLTFGAGSRLTVL.

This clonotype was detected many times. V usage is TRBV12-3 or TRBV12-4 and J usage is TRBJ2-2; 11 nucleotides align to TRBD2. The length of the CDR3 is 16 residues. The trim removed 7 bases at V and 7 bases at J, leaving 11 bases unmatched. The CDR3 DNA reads TGTGCCAGCACTTTTATAGCGGGAGGGCCTGGCGGGGAGCTGTTTTTT. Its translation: CASTFIAGGPGGELFF.

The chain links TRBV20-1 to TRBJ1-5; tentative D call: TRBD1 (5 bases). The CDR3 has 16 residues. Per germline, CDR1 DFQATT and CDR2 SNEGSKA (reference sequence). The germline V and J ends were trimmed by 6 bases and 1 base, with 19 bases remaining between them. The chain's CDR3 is CSALDPGPGSNQPQHF. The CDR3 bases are TGCAGTGCGCTAGATCCGGGGCCAGGGAGCAATCAGCCCCAGCATTTT.

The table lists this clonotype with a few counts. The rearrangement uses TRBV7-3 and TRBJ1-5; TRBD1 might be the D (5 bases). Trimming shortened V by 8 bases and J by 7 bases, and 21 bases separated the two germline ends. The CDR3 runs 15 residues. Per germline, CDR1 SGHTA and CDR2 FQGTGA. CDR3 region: CASSLWGVVGQPQHF. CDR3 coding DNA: TGTGCCAGCTCGCTCTGGGGGGTCGTAGGCCAGCCCCAGCATTTT.

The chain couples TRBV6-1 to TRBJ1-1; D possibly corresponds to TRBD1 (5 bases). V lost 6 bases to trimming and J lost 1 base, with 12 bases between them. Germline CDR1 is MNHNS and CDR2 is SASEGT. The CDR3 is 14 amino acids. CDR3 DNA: TGTGCCAGCAGGGCCTGGACACCGAACACTGAAGCTTTCTTT. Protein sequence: CASRAWTPNTEAFF.

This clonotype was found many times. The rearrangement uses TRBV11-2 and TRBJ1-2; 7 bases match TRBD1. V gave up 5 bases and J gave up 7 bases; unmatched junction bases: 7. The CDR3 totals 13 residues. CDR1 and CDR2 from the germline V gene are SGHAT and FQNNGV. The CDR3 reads CASSLNRGPGYTF. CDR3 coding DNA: TGTGCCAGCAGCCTAAACAGGGGTCCTGGCTACACCTTC.

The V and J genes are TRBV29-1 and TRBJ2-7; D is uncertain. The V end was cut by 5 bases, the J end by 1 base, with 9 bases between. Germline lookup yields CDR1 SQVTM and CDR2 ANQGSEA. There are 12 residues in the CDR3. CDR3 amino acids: CSVIDPSYEQYF. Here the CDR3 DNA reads TGCAGCGTTATCGACCCTTCCTACGAGCAGTACTTC.

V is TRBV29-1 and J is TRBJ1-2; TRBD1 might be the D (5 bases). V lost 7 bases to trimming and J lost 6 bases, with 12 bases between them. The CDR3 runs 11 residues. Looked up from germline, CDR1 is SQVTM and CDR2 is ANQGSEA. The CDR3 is CSGGEQNGYTF. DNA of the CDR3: TGCAGCGGGGGCGAACAAAATGGCTACACCTTC.

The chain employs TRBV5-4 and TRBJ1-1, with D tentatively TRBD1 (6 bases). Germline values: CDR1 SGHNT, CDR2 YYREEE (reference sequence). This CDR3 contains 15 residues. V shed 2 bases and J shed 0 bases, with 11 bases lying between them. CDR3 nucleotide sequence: TGTGCCAGCAGCTTTGAAAGGGGGTTGAACACTGAAGCTTTCTTT. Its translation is CASSFERGLNTEAFF.

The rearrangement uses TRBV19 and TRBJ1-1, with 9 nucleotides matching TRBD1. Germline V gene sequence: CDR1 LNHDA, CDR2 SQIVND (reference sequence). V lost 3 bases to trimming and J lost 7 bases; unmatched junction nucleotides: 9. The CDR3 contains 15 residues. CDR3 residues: CASSITGQGISEAFF. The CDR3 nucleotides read TGTGCCAGTAGTATCACGGGACAGGGAATCAGTGAAGCTTTCTTT.

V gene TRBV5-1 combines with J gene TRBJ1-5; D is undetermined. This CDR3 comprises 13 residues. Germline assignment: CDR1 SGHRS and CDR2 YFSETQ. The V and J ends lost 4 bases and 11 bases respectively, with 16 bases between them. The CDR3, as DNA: TGCGCCAGCAGCCCAGACGGGAATAGAGCCCAGCATTTT. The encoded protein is CASSPDGNRAQHF.

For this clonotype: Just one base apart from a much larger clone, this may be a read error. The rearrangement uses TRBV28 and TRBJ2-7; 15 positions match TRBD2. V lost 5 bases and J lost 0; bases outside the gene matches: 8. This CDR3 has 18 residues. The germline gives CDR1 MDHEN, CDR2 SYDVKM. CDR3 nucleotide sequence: TGTGCCAGCAGTGGAGGGACTAGCGGGAGGCCCCTCTCCTACGAGCAGTACTTC. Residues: CASSGGTSGRPLSYEQYF.

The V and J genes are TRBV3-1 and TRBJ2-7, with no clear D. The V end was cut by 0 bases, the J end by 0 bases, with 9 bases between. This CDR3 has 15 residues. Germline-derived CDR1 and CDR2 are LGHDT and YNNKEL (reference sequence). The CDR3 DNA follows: TGTGCCAGCAGCCAAGATTGGTATCGCTCCTACGAGCAGTACTTC. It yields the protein CASSQDWYRSYEQYF.

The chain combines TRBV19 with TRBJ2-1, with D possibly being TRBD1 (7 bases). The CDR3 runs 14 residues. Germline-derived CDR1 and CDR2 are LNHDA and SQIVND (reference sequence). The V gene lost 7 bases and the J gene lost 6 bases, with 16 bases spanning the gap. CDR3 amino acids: CASTPSGGTNEQFF. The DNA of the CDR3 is TGTGCCAGTACCCCATCAGGGGGGACCAATGAGCAGTTCTTC.

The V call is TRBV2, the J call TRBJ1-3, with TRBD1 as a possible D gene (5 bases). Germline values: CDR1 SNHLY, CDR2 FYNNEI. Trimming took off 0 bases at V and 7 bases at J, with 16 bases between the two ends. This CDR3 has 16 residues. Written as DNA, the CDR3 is TGTGCCAGCAGTGAAGCGCGGGGCAGCGTGCAGAACACCATATATTTT. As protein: CASSEARGSVQNTIYF.

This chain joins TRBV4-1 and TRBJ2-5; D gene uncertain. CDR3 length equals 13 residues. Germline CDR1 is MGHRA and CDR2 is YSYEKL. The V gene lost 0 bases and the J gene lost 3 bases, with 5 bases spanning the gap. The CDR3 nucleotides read TGCGCCAGCAGCCAAGATCAGGAAGAGACCCAGTACTTC. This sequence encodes CASSQDQEETQYF.

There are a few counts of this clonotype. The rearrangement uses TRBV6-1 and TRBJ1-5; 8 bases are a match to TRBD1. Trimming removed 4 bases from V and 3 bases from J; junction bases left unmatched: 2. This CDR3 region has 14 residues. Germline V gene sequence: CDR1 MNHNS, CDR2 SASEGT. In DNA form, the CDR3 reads TGTGCCAGCAGTGGGGACAGGTTCAATCAGCCCCAGCATTTT. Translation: CASSGDRFNQPQHF.

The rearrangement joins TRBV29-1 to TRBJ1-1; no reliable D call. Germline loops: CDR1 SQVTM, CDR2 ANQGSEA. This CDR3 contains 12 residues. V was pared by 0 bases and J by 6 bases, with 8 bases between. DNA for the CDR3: TGCAGCGTTGAAGACGGCGGCCCTGAAGCTTTCTTT. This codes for CSVEDGGPEAFF. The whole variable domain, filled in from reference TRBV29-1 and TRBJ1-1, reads SAVISQKPSRDICQRGTSLTIQCQVDSQVTMMFWYRQQPGQSLTLIATANQGSEATYESGFVIDKFPISRPNLTFSTLTVSNMSPEDSSIYLCSVEDGGPEAFFGQGTRLTVV.

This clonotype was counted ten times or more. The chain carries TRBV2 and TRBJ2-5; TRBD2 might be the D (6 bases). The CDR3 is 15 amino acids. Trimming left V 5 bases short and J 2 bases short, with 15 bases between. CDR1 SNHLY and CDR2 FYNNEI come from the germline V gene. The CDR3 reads CASSLRETIQETQYF. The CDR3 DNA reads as TGTGCCAGCAGTCTACGGGAGACCATTCAAGAGACCCAGTACTTC. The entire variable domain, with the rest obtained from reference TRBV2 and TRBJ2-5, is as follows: EPEVTQTPSHQVTQMGQEVILRCVPISNHLYFYWYRQILGQKVEFLVSFYNNEISEKSEIFDDQFSVERPDGSNFTLKIRSTKLEDSAMYFCASSLRETIQETQYFGPGTRLLVL.

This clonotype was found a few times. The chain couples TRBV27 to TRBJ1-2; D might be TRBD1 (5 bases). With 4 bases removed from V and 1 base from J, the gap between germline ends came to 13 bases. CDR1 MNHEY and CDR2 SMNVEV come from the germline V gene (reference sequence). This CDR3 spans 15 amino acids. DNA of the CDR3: TGTGCCAGCAGTTCCCGAGCGACAGTTAACTATGGCTACACCTTC. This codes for CASSSRATVNYGYTF.

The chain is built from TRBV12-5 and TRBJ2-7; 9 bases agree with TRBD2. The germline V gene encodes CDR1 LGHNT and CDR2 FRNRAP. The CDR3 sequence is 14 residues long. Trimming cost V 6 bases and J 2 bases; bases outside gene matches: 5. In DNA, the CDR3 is TGTGCTAGTGGGGACGCGGGAGGGCCCTACGAGCAGTACTTC. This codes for CASGDAGGPYEQYF.

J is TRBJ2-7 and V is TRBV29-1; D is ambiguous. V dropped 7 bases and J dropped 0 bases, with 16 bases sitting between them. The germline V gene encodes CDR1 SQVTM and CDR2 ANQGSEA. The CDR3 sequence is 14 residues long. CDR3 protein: CSARPTITSYEQYF. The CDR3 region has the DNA TGCAGCGCTCGCCCGACAATAACCTCCTACGAGCAGTACTTC.

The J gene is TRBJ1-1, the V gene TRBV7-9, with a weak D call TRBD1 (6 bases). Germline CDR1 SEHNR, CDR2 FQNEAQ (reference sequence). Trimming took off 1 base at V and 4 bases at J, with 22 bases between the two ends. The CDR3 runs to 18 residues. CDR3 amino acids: CASSLGGGLVEGGTEAFF. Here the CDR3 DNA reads TGTGCCAGCAGCTTAGGGGGGGGCCTAGTTGAGGGGGGCACTGAAGCTTTCTTT.

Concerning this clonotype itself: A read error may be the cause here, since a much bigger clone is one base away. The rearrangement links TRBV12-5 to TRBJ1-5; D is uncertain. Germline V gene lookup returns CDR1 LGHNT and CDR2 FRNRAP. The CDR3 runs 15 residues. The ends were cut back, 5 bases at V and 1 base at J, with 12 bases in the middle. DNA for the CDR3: TGTGCTAGTGGTATCGGACCGGGGAGCAATCAGCCCCAGCATTTT. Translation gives CASGIGPGSNQPQHF. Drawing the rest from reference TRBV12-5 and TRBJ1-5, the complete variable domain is DARVTQTPRHKVTEMGQEVTMRCQPILGHNTVFWYRQTMMQGLELLAYFRNRAPLDDSGMPKDRFSAEMPDATLATLKIQPSEPRDSAVYFCASGIGPGSNQPQHFGDGTRLSIL.